Below, one T cell receptor (beta chain) is given with its context. Its antigen has not been determined. Within one base of it there is no much larger clone, and no base qualities were kept. This specimen comes from a study of T cell responses to AZD1222 COVID-19 vaccine (dated by TCRdb to the early 2020s). Regarding the study in general: TCR sequencing covered 230 to 250 trial participants: 200 to 210 given two doses of AZD1222 and 26 given two doses of MenACWY control vaccine. Trial participants were enrolled by age into subgroups of 18-55, 56-69 and 70-plus years, and around 150, 28 and 57 TCR-sequenced participants, respectively, were included in these subgroups. General conclusions and limits of the study: Epitopes outside the regions mutated in the B.1.351 and B.1.1.7 variants were reportedly recognized by nearly half of the unique spike-specific TCRs. Vaccine-associated CD4 TCRs spanned the whole spike protein, with dominant responses in regions 160-218 and 743-854. Because no day 14 peak-response samples were available, the repertoires could be characterized only after the peak T cell response. Spike-specific TCR breadth and depth rose significantly after two AZD1222 doses compared with day 0 and with MenACWY recipients. Participants were mostly white British, with more females than males. The authors suggested clonal diversity may have been underestimated. The 56-69-year group was small, and its depth increase did not reach significance, likely because of low power. Only a handful of AZD1222 recipients were SARS-CoV-2 seropositive at baseline, limiting conclusions about previously exposed vaccinees.

Interpreted using the paper, the time point label stands for: about 28 days (+/-7) after the second vaccine dose. AZD1222 recipients with second doses at about 4 weeks or about 12 weeks were pooled, because spike-specific TCR depth and breadth did not differ between schedules. Vaccinee samples were obtained from the UK trials COV001 and COV002, which included a single-blind randomized controlled phase 2/3 trial of AZD1222 (ChAdOx1 nCoV-19) in healthy adults. Trial participant PBMC samples were collected at day 0 and day 28 after the second dose for TCRbeta chain sequencing. The CDR3 regions of human TCRbeta chains were analyzed by immunosequencing. As for the authors' bioinformatics: TCRs in the repertoires were compared against a reference library of SARS-CoV-2-specific TCRs that had been generated with the MIRA antigen-specificity platform. Breadth was defined as the fraction of unique TCRs that were SARS-CoV-2-associated, and depth was defined as the fraction of total T cells that were SARS-CoV-2-associated. Using the MIRA data, each spike-specific TCR was mapped to the spike region that the TCR reacts to and placed in a CD4 or CD8 class. Log10-transformed breadth and depth values were compared by one-way ANOVA with Sidak's multiple comparisons tests. As stored in TCRdb, this immuneACCESS dataset retains in-frame rearrangements with V and J assigned. A fraction of the clones does not appear; measured against another copy, unresolved V genes explain less than half of the discrepancy, and the remainder lacks a known reason. V, J and clone size were drawn from that table, and D and trimming were deduced from the DNA. A total of roughly 180,000 clones appear in this sample, 94% of them only once. The leading ten clones occupy 1.5% to 2% of the sample.

CDR3 length: 14 amino acids, cysteine to phenylalanine. Kept here is only the CDR3 DNA, which spans 42 bases and is read in frame from base 1. CDR1 WNHNN and CDR2 SYGVQD are derived from the germline V gene (reference sequence). V is clipped by 3 bases and J by 2 bases, and the sequence between their germline boundaries is 8 bases long. The sequences come from peripheral blood, collected 28 days after the second AZD1222 dose. The V gene is TRBV10-1 and the J gene is TRBJ1-3; the D gene remains uncertain. This receptor was obtained from an adult who received the AZD1222 COVID-19 vaccine. The CDR3 region: CASSDRGPGNTIYF. The sequenced DNA: TGCGCCAGCAGTGACCGGGGTCCTGGAAACACCATATATTTT.